The rows below give T cell receptor beta chains drawn from one sample of a study of beta chain features in type 1 diabetes. TCRdb's table, derived via immunoSEQ multiplex PCR, lists solely in-frame clones and lacks some. The repertoire holds roughly 240,000 clones, 24% seen once, with about 0.012% in the top ten. Specimen: naive CD4+ T cells from blood. These receptors all stem from a woman in her 30s with type 1 diabetes. Both conserved end residues are trimmed from each CDR3.

TRBJ1-5 | TRBV19 | ASSYGTGFSNNQPQH
TRBJ2-7 | TRBV28 | ASSLRGWGLEQY
TRBJ2-1 | TRBV9 | ASSVVRTGDYNEQF
TRBJ1-2 | TRBV2 | ASSASNYGYT
TRBJ2-6 | TRBV9 | ASSVAHRAGGSGANVLT
TRBJ1-1 | TRBV29-1 | SVDLQGRAMGTEAF
TRBJ2-7 | TRBV7-9 | ASSRTSGRGEQY
TRBJ1-2 | TRBV29-1 | SVGGVPYGYT
TRBJ1-2 | TRBV18 | ASSPLVPGYT
TRBJ2-1 | TRBV9 | ASSVDGHGAYNEQF
TRBJ2-7 | TRBV9 | ASSVRDRYTEQY
TRBJ2-7 | TRBV2 | ASREALDYEQY
TRBJ2-7 | TRBV11-2 | ASSLEWGQTYEQY
TRBJ2-1 | TRBV25-1 | ASSKRLAAYNEQF
TRBJ2-1 | TRBV29-1 | SVEAPYNEQF
TRBJ2-1 | TRBV2 | ASSPGLAVNEQF
TRBJ1-1 | TRBV29-1 | SGAWRNTEAF
TRBJ2-7 | TRBV6-1 | ASSELATYEQY
TRBJ2-1 | TRBV9 | ASSVVSGNNEQF
TRBJ2-1 | TRBV30 | AWSKGREIDEQF
TRBJ2-7 | TRBV30 | AWSPLREQY
TRBJ2-1 | TRBV30 | AWSAPGLQNLAYNEQF
TRBJ2-1 | TRBV29-1 | SVGARRTGGHEQF
TRBJ1-1 | TRBV2 | ASSDSSDRREAF
TRBJ2-1 | TRBV29-1 | SVEGGTGVYNEQF
TRBJ2-1 | TRBV30 | AWRRLSSVHEQF
TRBJ1-2 | TRBV29-1 | SLRDRGGYT
TRBJ1-2 | TRBV19 | ASREGARYYGYT
TRBJ2-2 | TRBV27 | ASSFQGPNTGELF
TRBJ2-5 | TRBV29-1 | SVVGSSEQY
TRBJ2-7 | TRBV30 | AWDTGVGAYEQY
TRBJ2-7 | TRBV28 | ASTRTSGTYEQY
TRBJ2-1 | TRBV11-3 | ASSPTSGRRNEQF
TRBJ2-5 | TRBV18 | ASSPDIIQETQY
TRBJ2-2 | TRBV21-1 | ASIQSTGELF
TRBJ2-7 | TRBV18 | ASSGPGLVSYEQY
TRBJ2-1 | TRBV20-1 | SAHDRQGQF
TRBJ1-2 | TRBV30 | AWSVAGNYGYT
TRBJ1-2 | TRBV7-9 | ASSSDRDRGFYGYT
TRBJ1-1 | TRBV5-1 | ASSLGGTGVYTEAF
TRBJ1-2 | TRBV5-4 | ASRPGELYGYT
TRBJ2-1 | TRBV5-1 | ASSGQGGDYNEQF
TRBJ2-3 | TRBV4-1 | ASSQGAAFGNTQY
TRBJ2-1 | TRBV10-3 | AITPGQVASNEQF
TRBJ2-1 | TRBV5-4 | ASSKDRGLQF
TRBJ1-4 | TRBV30 | AWGAGSTNEKLF
TRBJ1-2 | TRBV7-9 | ASRIVGEGYT
TRBJ1-2 | TRBV19 | ASSIEVDYGYT
TRBJ2-1 | TRBV7-3 | ASSLRTGGGNEQF
TRBJ1-2 | TRBV5-1 | ASSANTGTGYT